In its sample, the clone carrying this T cell receptor (beta chain) was seen many times. MiXCR, run by TCRdb on the 5' RACE reads, gives a single entry per CDR3 protein. Of about 70,000 distinct CDR3 sequences in the sample, 2.5% to 4% were seen once. This specimen comes from a study of neurological immune-mediated disorders. The germline gives CDR1 MDHEN, CDR2 SYDVKM. The CDR3 loop spans 16 amino acids. V was pared by 3 bases and J by 5 bases, with 8 bases of the junction left unmatched. The receptor was isolated from a woman aged 50 to 65 with multiple sclerosis. Sequenced material: PBMCs. The chain combines TRBV28 with TRBJ2-7; 12 bases map to TRBD2. CDR3 residues: CASSFGQLAGGNEQYF. DNA for the CDR3: TGTGCCAGCAGTTTCGGGCAGCTAGCGGGAGGGAACGAGCAGTACTTC.